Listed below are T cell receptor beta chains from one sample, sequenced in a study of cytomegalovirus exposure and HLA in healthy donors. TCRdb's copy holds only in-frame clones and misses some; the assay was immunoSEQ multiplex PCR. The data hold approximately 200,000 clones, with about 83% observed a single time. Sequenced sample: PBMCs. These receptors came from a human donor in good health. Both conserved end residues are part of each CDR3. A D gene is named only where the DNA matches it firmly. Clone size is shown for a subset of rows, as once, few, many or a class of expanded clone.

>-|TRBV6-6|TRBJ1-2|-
CASSSTAITIYGYTF
TGTGCCAGCAGTTCGACAGCGATCACGATCTATGGCTACACCTTC
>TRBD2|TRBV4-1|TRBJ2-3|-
CASRATSGYAGTDTQYF
TGCGCCAGCAGGGCGACTAGCGGGTATGCTGGCACAGATACGCAGTATTTT
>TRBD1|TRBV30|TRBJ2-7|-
CAWSFGTEISYEQYF
TGTGCCTGGAGTTTTGGGACAGAGATCTCCTACGAGCAGTACTTC
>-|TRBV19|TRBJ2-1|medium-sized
CASSHFIEGYNEQFF
TGTGCCAGTAGTCATTTCATAGAGGGCTACAATGAGCAGTTCTTC
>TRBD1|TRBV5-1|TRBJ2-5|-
CASSLAGGQETQYF
TGCGCCAGCAGCTTGGCAGGGGGCCAAGAGACCCAGTACTTC
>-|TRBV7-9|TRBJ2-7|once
CASSLARFPYEQYF
TGTGCCAGCAGCTTAGCCAGGTTCCCCTACGAGCAGTACTTC
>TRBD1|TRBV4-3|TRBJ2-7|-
CASSQATGTYEQYF
TGCGCCAGCAGCCAAGCGACAGGGACCTACGAGCAGTACTTC
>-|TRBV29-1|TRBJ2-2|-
CSVPGQHYSGITGELFF
TGCAGCGTACCGGGACAGCACTATAGCGGGATTACCGGGGAGCTGTTTTTT
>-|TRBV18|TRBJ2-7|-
CASSPRGQDSIAGSHEQYF
TGTGCCAGCTCACCACGGGGACAGGACTCCATAGCGGGTTCTCACGAGCAGTACTTC
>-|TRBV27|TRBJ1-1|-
CASGLAPQGGTEAFF
TGTGCCAGCGGATTAGCCCCCCAGGGAGGGACTGAAGCTTTCTTT
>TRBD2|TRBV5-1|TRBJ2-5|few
CASSFLDTSGRETQYF
TGCGCCAGCAGCTTTCTTGATACTAGCGGGAGAGAGACCCAGTACTTC
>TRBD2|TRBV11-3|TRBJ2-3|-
CASQEIAGESDTQYF
TGTGCCAGCCAGGAAATAGCGGGAGAATCCGATACGCAGTATTTT
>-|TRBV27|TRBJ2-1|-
CASSLGGRYNEQFF
TGTGCCAGCAGTTTAGGAGGGCGGTACAATGAGCAGTTCTTC
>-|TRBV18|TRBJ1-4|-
CASSPQAEEKLFF
TGTGCCAGCTCGCCACAAGCTGAGGAAAAACTGTTTTTT
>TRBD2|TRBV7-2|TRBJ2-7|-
CASSYDLAGVYEQYF
TGTGCCAGCAGTTACGACCTAGCGGGAGTTTACGAGCAGTACTTC
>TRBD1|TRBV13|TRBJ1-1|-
CASSPRQGSVTEAFF
TGTGCCAGCAGCCCCCGACAGGGAAGTGTCACTGAAGCTTTCTTT
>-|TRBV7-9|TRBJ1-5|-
CASSLGVSRVDQPQHF
TGTGCCAGCAGCTTAGGAGTGAGCAGGGTGGATCAGCCCCAGCATTTT
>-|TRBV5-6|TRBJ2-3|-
CASSPVFDTQYF
TGTGCCAGCAGCCCGGTTTTTGATACGCAGTATTTT
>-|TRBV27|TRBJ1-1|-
CASSLGPQGVTEAFF
TGTGCCAGCAGTTTAGGGCCCCAAGGGGTCACTGAAGCTTTCTTT
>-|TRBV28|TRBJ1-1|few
CASSLFSQGETEAFF
TGTGCCAGCAGTTTATTCTCCCAGGGCGAGACTGAAGCTTTCTTT
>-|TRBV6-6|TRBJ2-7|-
CASSPGNEQYF
TGTGCCAGCAGCCCCGGGAACGAGCAGTACTTC
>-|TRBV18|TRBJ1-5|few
CASSPSESNQPQHF
TGTGCCAGCTCACCGAGTGAAAGCAATCAGCCCCAGCATTTT
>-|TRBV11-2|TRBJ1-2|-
CASGREGYGYTF
TGTGCCAGCGGCAGGGAGGGCTATGGCTACACCTTC
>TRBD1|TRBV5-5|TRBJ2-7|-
CASSLWDRGAYEQYF
TGTGCCAGCAGCTTGTGGGACAGGGGGGCGTACGAGCAGTACTTC
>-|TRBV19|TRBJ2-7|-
CASMGASSYEQYF
TGTGCCAGTATGGGGGCTAGCTCCTACGAGCAGTACTTC
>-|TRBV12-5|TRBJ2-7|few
CASGFIAGSYEQYF
TGTGCTAGTGGTTTCATCGCGGGAAGCTACGAGCAGTACTTC
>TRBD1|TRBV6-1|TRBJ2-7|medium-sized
CASSEWTGGPLLGSEQYF
TGTGCCAGCAGTGAATGGACAGGGGGACCGCTCCTGGGAAGCGAGCAGTACTTC
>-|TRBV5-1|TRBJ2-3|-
CASTGSDAKGTQYF
TGCGCCAGCACGGGGAGCGACGCCAAGGGTACGCAGTATTTT
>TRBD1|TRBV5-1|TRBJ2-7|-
CASSTGTGASHEQYF
TGCGCCAGCAGCACAGGGACAGGGGCCTCCCACGAGCAGTACTTC
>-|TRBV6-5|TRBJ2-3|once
CASSYSLSTDTQYF
TGTGCCAGCAGTTACTCCCTTAGCACAGATACGCAGTATTTT
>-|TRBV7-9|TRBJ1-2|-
CASSLWGDPGYTF
TGTGCCAGCAGCTTATGGGGGGACCCTGGCTACACCTTC
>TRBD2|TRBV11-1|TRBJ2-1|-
CASSEAGGPSHNEQFF
TGTGCCAGCAGCGAAGCGGGAGGGCCCTCCCACAATGAGCAGTTCTTC
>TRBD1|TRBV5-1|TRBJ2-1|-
CASSFGQGGYNEQFF
TGCGCCAGCAGTTTTGGACAGGGTGGGTACAATGAGCAGTTCTTC
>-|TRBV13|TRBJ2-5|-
CASSLSVEYQETQYF
TGTGCCAGCAGCTTATCCGTTGAGTACCAAGAGACCCAGTACTTC
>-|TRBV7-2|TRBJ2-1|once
CASSFGGAAYEQFF
TGTGCCAGCAGCTTCGGGGGAGCGGCGTATGAGCAGTTCTTC
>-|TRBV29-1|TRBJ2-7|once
CSVEGGSFYEQYF
TGCAGCGTTGAAGGGGGCTCGTTCTACGAGCAGTACTTC
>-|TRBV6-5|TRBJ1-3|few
CASRRISGNTIYF
TGTGCCAGCAGGCGGATCTCTGGAAACACCATATATTTT
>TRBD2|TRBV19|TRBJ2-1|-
CASSMDSGSYNEQFF
TGTGCCAGTAGTATGGACAGCGGGAGCTACAATGAGCAGTTCTTC
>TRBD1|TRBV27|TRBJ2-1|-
CASTLDWTGSRNEQFF
TGTGCCAGCACCCTGGATTGGACAGGGAGTAGAAATGAGCAGTTCTTC
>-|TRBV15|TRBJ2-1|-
CATSRRPYNEQFF
TGTGCCACCAGCAGGAGGCCCTACAATGAGCAGTTCTTC
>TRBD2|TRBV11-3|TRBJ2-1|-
CASSSSLTSGRAHNEQFF
TGTGCCAGCAGCTCCTCTCTGACTAGCGGGAGGGCCCACAATGAGCAGTTCTTC